This T cell receptor (beta chain) stems from a study of T cells expressing NK-cell markers. Study-level results: Among a handful of donors, these clonotypes also ranked first in the CD3+CD56-NKG2C+ fraction.

TCRdb reprocessed the 5' RACE reads and reports one entry per CDR3 protein, with no DNA. This listing includes 550,000 or so distinct CDR3 sequences. The length of the CDR3 is 14 residues. Per germline, CDR1 LGHDT and CDR2 YNNKEL (reference sequence). Concerning this clonotype itself: No antigen is known for it.

The gene calls are TRBV3-1 and TRBJ2-1; the D gene TCRdb calls, TRBD2, cannot be checked with no DNA. Sequenced material: blood T cells: a sorted CD56 or NKG2C T cell subset, CD4+ or CD8+ T cells, or bulk PBMC T cells (not recorded which). This receptor was taken from a man between 18 and 35 years old in good health. CDR3 sequence: CASSQRTTLNEQFF.